A few counts support the clone carrying this T cell receptor (beta chain). Its antigen remains unknown. The source of the sample is a study of CD8 T cells in ankylosing spondylitis. Overall study findings and caveats: Seemingly distinctive of ankylosing spondylitis blood was a TCR beta motif formed by eight highly homologous variants. Before this, some motif variants had been reported in reactive arthritis synovial fluid and blood. Within matched ankylosing spondylitis synovial fluid, disease-linked clones were reportedly significantly enriched.

Libraries for TCR beta were made by quantitative 5'-RACE with molecular barcodes. Using its own MiXCR run on the 5' RACE reads, TCRdb lists one record per CDR3 protein. The sample carries about 90,000 distinct CDR3 sequences, roughly 9% recorded once. The CDR3 runs to 14 residues. V shed 5 bases and J shed 2 bases, with 12 bases lying between them. Germline V gives CDR1 SGHVS, CDR2 FQNEAQ. The sample consisted of blood, either unsorted or a sorted T cell fraction (not recorded which). The rearrangement links TRBV7-8 to TRBJ1-2; D is undetermined. The origin of this receptor is a male donor with ankylosing spondylitis. The chain's CDR3 is CASSPPGSNYGYTF. CDR3 nucleotides: TGTGCCAGCAGCCCACCAGGCTCGAACTATGGCTACACCTTC.